The 10 T cell receptor beta chains below were found in one sample sequenced in a study of blood T cell repertoires in COVID-19. TCRdb's copy holds only in-frame clones and misses some; the assay was immunoSEQ multiplex PCR. The data contain 300,000 to 450,000 clones, over 75% of them singletons. The sequenced sample consisted of PBMCs or T cells enriched from blood (not recorded which). These receptors originate from a man aged 25-40 years who had recovered from COVID-19.

The chain recombines TRBV5-1 with TRBJ1-1; 9 bases are a match to TRBD1. The CDR3 sequence is 14 residues long. V lost 2 bases, J lost 4 bases, and 3 bases stayed unmatched. The V gene's germline CDR1 is SGHRS and CDR2 YFSETQ. DNA of the CDR3: TGCGCCAGCAGCTTCGACAGGGGGAGCACTGAAGCTTTCTTT. Protein product: CASSFDRGSTEAFF.

A few counts support this clone. This rearrangement joins TRBV7-9 to TRBJ2-2; TRBD1 aligns across 8 bases. The CDR3 length is 14 residues. Germline V lookup: CDR1 SEHNR, CDR2 FQNEAQ (reference sequence). Trimming removed 4 bases from V and 7 bases from J; junction bases left unmatched: 5. CDR3 bases: TGTGCCAGCAGCTCCCAGGGGGCGGGCGGGGAGCTGTTTTTT. It specifies CASSSQGAGGELFF. The whole variable domain, remainder taken from reference TRBV7-9 and TRBJ2-2, is DTGVSQNPRHKITKRGQNVTFRCDPISEHNRLYWYRQTLGQGPEFLTYFQNEAQLEKSRLLSDRFSAERPKGSFSTLEIQRTEQGDSAMYLCASSSQGAGGELFFGEGSRLTVL.

This clone was counted between two and nine times. The chain employs TRBV15 and TRBJ1-1; 9 nucleotides align to TRBD1. With 0 bases clipped from V and 3 bases from J, the junction kept 2 bases outside the gene matches. This CDR3 comprises 15 residues. Per the germline V gene, CDR1 is LNHNV and CDR2 is YYDKDF (reference sequence). Here the CDR3 reads CATSRDRDRDTEAFF. For the CDR3, the DNA is TGTGCCACCAGCAGAGACCGGGACAGGGACACTGAAGCTTTCTTT. Together with reference TRBV15 and TRBJ1-1, the CDR3 gives the full variable domain: DAMVIQNPRYQVTQFGKPVTLSCSQTLNHNVMYWYQQKSSQAPKLLFHYYDKDFNNEADTPDNFQSRRPNTSFCFLDIRSPGLGDTAMYLCATSRDRDRDTEAFFGQGTRLTVV.

The chain couples TRBV6-5 to TRBJ1-6; TRBD1 might be the D (6 bases). V gave up 6 bases and J gave up 6 bases, with 9 bases separating them. CDR1 and CDR2 from the germline V gene are MNHEY and SVGAGI. This CDR3 has 13 amino acids. This CDR3 is CASSGQLNSPLHF. DNA of the CDR3: TGTGCCAGCAGCGGACAGCTTAATTCACCCCTCCACTTT.

This clone was observed at least ten times. The genes are TRBV30 and TRBJ1-1, with 8 bases fitting TRBD1. CDR1 is GTSNPN, CDR2 SVGIG, per germline (reference sequence). CDR3 size: 15 residues. V lost 0 bases to trimming and J lost 1 base; unmatched junction nucleotides: 4. CDR3 residues: CAWSVGGTGNTEAFF. The CDR3 DNA sequence: TGTGCCTGGAGTGTAGGGGGGACAGGGAACACTGAAGCTTTCTTT.

On this clone itself: Other DNA sequences in this specimen translate into the identical CDR3. DNA for the CDR3: TGCGCCAGCAGCATACAGGGGTACGAGCAGTACTTC. Protein product: CASSIQGYEQYF. The genes are TRBV5-1 and TRBJ2-7; 7 bases are a match to TRBD1. The CDR3 is made up of 12 amino acids. Germline V gene data show CDR1 as SGHRS and CDR2 as YFSETQ. V was clipped by 4 bases and J by 4 bases; unmatched bases: 2. Using reference TRBV5-1 and TRBJ2-7 for the parts outside the CDR3, the full variable domain is KAGVTQTPRYLIKTRGQQVTLSCSPISGHRSVSWYQQTPGQGLQFLFEYFSETQRNKGNFPGRFSGRQFSNSRSEMNVSTLELGDSALYLCASSIQGYEQYFGPGTRLTVT.

The chain couples TRBV10-2 to TRBJ1-6, with D possibly matching TRBD1 (5 bases). Germline V gene sequence: CDR1 WSHSY, CDR2 SAAADI. Trimming stripped 4 bases from V and 4 bases from J, with 14 bases between. This CDR3 comprises 16 residues. CDR3 amino acids: CASSVLTTDYNSPLHF. Written as DNA, the CDR3 is TGCGCCAGCAGTGTATTAACGACAGATTATAATTCACCCCTCCACTTT.

This chain connects TRBV3-1 (or the pseudogene TRBV3-2) to TRBJ2-3, with 8 nucleotides matching TRBD1. The CDR3 totals 15 residues. With V trimmed by 6 bases and J by 2 bases, 7 bases remained unmatched. The germline V gene has CDR1 LGHDT and CDR2 YNNKEL (reference sequence). The DNA of the CDR3 is TGTGCCAGCAGTCGAACAGGGGGATACACAGATACGCAGTATTTT. Its protein is CASSRTGGYTDTQYF.

This chain joins TRBV6-1 and TRBJ1-2; D perhaps matches TRBD1 (5 bases). The CDR3 totals 15 residues. Trimming pared 0 bases from V and 3 bases from J, leaving 11 bases between. CDR1 is MNHNS and CDR2 is SASEGT in the germline V gene. Here the CDR3 reads CASSEAQGMYYGYTF. DNA of the CDR3: TGTGCCAGCAGTGAAGCGCAGGGAATGTACTATGGCTACACCTTC.

Here the CDR3 DNA reads TGTGCCAGCAGCCTAAAAGTGAACACTGAAGCTTTCTTT. This codes for CASSLKVNTEAFF. This chain uses TRBV6-5 with TRBJ1-1; D is uncertain. Per the germline V gene, CDR1 is MNHEY and CDR2 is SVGAGI. The V gene lost 6 bases and the J gene lost 0 bases, with 8 bases spanning the gap. This CDR3 comprises 13 residues.